This T cell receptor (beta chain) was recovered during a study of control samples from healthy donors and cancer patients. CDR3 size: 18 residues. Trimming cost V 3 bases and J 4 bases; bases outside gene matches: 10. CDR1 and CDR2 (germline): LGHDT, YNNKEL (reference sequence). Here immunoSEQ multiplex PCR was the method, and the copy in TCRdb shows in-frame clones only, minus some. This sample has about 61,000 clones, with nearly 90% found just once. The sample consisted of PBMCs. The receptor was isolated from a man aged 55 to 70 with colorectal cancer. The chain joins TRBV3-1 (or the pseudogene TRBV3-2) to TRBJ2-6, with 9 bases aligning to TRBD1. CDR3 bases: TGTGCCAGCAGCCAGATACGGGACAGGGTGTCGGGGGCCAACGTCCTGACTTTC. Encoded protein: CASSQIRDRVSGANVLTF.